These 23 T cell receptor beta chains share one sample of origin, sequenced in a study of blood T cell repertoires in COVID-19 (dated by TCRdb to 2018 to 2021). The library was obtained by the immunoSEQ multiplex PCR assay. As stored in TCRdb, this immuneACCESS dataset retains in-frame rearrangements with V and J assigned. A fraction of the clones does not appear; measured against another copy, unresolved V genes explain less than half of the discrepancy, and the remainder lacks a known reason. For this sample there are 170,000 or so clones; more than 80% appear just once. Of the sample, more than 5.5% falls within the top ten clones. The sample taken for sequencing was PBMCs or T cells enriched from blood (not recorded which). The source is a man aged 40-49 years who had recovered from COVID-19.

The chain employs TRBV7-8 and TRBJ2-3, with TRBD2 as a possible D gene (6 bases). The CDR3 is 18 residues long. Looked up from germline, CDR1 is SGHVS and CDR2 is FQNEAQ. V shed 5 bases and J shed 5 bases, with 26 bases lying between them. CDR3 sequence: CASSPRRAGGRPGDTQYF. CDR3 in DNA: TGTGCCAGCAGCCCCCGGAGGGCGGGCGGGCGCCCCGGAGATACGCAGTATTTT.

The rearrangement uses TRBV6-5 and TRBJ1-5; D call uncertain. The germline gives CDR1 MNHEY, CDR2 SVGAGI. V dropped 6 bases and J dropped 5 bases, with 11 bases sitting between them. The CDR3 length is 13 residues. The CDR3 protein is CASRETNYQPQHF. The CDR3 DNA sequence: TGTGCCAGCAGAGAGACAAATTATCAGCCCCAGCATTTT.

J is TRBJ1-5 and V is TRBV18, with D hard to call. CDR3 length: 17 amino acids. Per germline, CDR1 KGHSH and CDR2 LQKENI. Trimming removed 3 bases at V and 2 bases at J, with 17 bases between. The CDR3 DNA is TGTGCCAGCTCACCCCCAGTCCGTCAGCGACGCAATCAGCCCCAGCATTTT. Translating it yields CASSPPVRQRRNQPQHF.

This chain joins TRBV6-5 and TRBJ2-7, with 8 nucleotides matching TRBD2. Trimming removed 2 bases from V and 6 bases from J; junction bases left unmatched: 6. The CDR3 contains 14 residues. Germline V gives CDR1 MNHEY, CDR2 SVGAGI. The CDR3 nucleotides are TGTGCCAGCAGTTACACGGGGGGGCGCGTCGAGCAGTACTTC. It translates to CASSYTGGRVEQYF.

V usage is TRBV5-1 and J usage is TRBJ1-4, with 8 bases lining up with TRBD1. V dropped 3 bases and J dropped 8; count of bases not matched to a gene: 6. The length of the CDR3 is 14 residues. Germline CDR1 and CDR2: SGHRS and YFSETQ. CDR3 residues: CASSSTGDQEKLFF. The CDR3 nucleotides read TGCGCCAGCAGCTCGACAGGGGATCAAGAAAAACTGTTTTTT.

The chain carries TRBV11-2 and TRBJ1-2; the match to TRBD1 covers 7 bases. CDR1 SGHAT and CDR2 FQNNGV come from the germline V gene. The CDR3 runs to 15 residues. With 5 bases clipped from V and 3 bases from J, the junction kept 9 bases outside the gene matches. CDR3 bases: TGTGCCAGCAGCACAGGGGTAGGGGTCCACTATGGCTACACCTTC. Translation: CASSTGVGVHYGYTF.

V and J are TRBV28 and TRBJ2-7; 8 bases match TRBD2. With 1 base clipped from V and 6 bases from J, the junction kept 8 bases outside the gene matches. Germline V lookup: CDR1 MDHEN, CDR2 SYDVKM. This CDR3 spans 15 amino acids. CDR3 nucleotide sequence: TGTGCCAGCAGTTTATCCCTAGCGGGTACCGGCGAGCAGTACTTC. This codes for CASSLSLAGTGEQYF. Filled out from reference TRBV28 and TRBJ2-7, the complete variable domain reads DVKVTQSSRYLVKRTGEKVFLECVQDMDHENMFWYRQDPGLGLRLIYFSYDVKMKEKGDIPEGYSVSREKKERFSLILESASTNQTSMYLCASSLSLAGTGEQYFGPGTRLTVT.

This clone showed up many times. The chain links TRBV5-4 to TRBJ1-2; 7 positions match TRBD1. Germline V gives CDR1 SGHNT, CDR2 YYREEE (reference sequence). The CDR3 loop spans 14 amino acids. After removal of 4 bases from V and 2 bases from J, the junction contained 5 bases not matched to a gene. The CDR3 protein is CASSTWTGNYGYTF. The CDR3 nucleotides are TGTGCCAGCAGCACCTGGACAGGCAACTATGGCTACACCTTC.

The V gene is TRBV6-5, the J gene TRBJ1-4; the match to TRBD1 covers 8 bases. The trim removed 5 bases at V and 4 bases at J, leaving 6 bases unmatched. This CDR3 is built from 15 residues. CDR1 is MNHEY, CDR2 SVGAGI, per germline. Here the CDR3 reads CASSPQGAFNEKLFF. The CDR3 nucleotides are TGTGCCAGCAGTCCGCAGGGGGCGTTTAATGAAAAACTGTTTTTT.

The V and J genes are TRBV7-3 and TRBJ2-1, with D maybe TRBD2 (6 bases). The CDR3 extends over 16 amino acids. Germline CDR1 SGHTA, CDR2 FQGTGA. V dropped 1 base and J dropped 1 base, with 11 bases sitting between them. The CDR3 protein is CASSLNSGASYNEQFF. In DNA form, the CDR3 reads TGTGCCAGCAGCTTAAATAGCGGTGCTTCCTACAATGAGCAGTTCTTC. The complete variable domain, with remaining parts taken from reference TRBV7-3 and TRBJ2-1, reads GAGVSQTPSNKVTEKGKYVELRCDPISGHTALYWYRQSLGQGPEFLIYFQGTGAADDSGLPNDRFFAVRPEGSVSTLKIQRTERGDSAVYLCASSLNSGASYNEQFFGPGTRLTVL.

The chain uses TRBV5-8 and TRBJ2-7, with no clear D. The length of the CDR3 is 13 residues. V lost 1 base to trimming and J lost 0 bases, with 5 bases between them. Germline V lookup: CDR1 SGHTS, CDR2 YDEGEE. The CDR3, as DNA: TGTGCCAGCAGCTTGTATGTCTCCTACGAGCAGTACTTC. It is translated as CASSLYVSYEQYF.

The chain links TRBV27 to TRBJ2-7, with 14 positions matching TRBD2. The CDR3 contains 14 residues. Trimming at V came to 4 bases and at J to 7 bases, leaving 3 bases not matched to a gene. Germline V CDR1 and CDR2: MNHEY, SMNVEV (reference sequence). The CDR3 DNA follows: TGTGCCAGCAGTTGGGGACTAGCGGGGGCAGAGCAGTACTTC. Protein sequence: CASSWGLAGAEQYF.

The genes are TRBV3-1 (or the pseudogene TRBV3-2) and TRBJ2-2; a weak D match, TRBD2 (6 bases). CDR1 and CDR2 (germline): LGHDT, YNNKEL (reference sequence). The V and J ends lost 4 bases and 3 bases respectively, with 9 bases between them. The CDR3 sequence is 14 residues long. The CDR3 sequence is CASSLGLYTGELFF. The CDR3 DNA reads as TGTGCCAGCAGCCTGGGACTCTACACCGGGGAGCTGTTTTTT.

The chain links TRBV12-5 to TRBJ2-3; 8 bases agree with TRBD1. The CDR3 spans 16 residues. J was trimmed by 2 bases and V by 1 base; bases with no gene match: 5. Germline V gene sequence: CDR1 LGHNT, CDR2 FRNRAP. The DNA of the CDR3 is TGTGCTAGTGGTTTGGGAGGACAGGGCCCCACAGATACGCAGTATTTT. This encodes CASGLGGQGPTDTQYF. Looking up the rest from reference TRBV12-5 and TRBJ2-3 gives the full variable domain: DARVTQTPRHKVTEMGQEVTMRCQPILGHNTVFWYRQTMMQGLELLAYFRNRAPLDDSGMPKDRFSAEMPDATLATLKIQPSEPRDSAVYFCASGLGGQGPTDTQYFGPGTRLTVL.

V usage is TRBV30 and J usage is TRBJ1-1; D might be TRBD1 (6 bases). Germline CDR1 reads GTSNPN; CDR2 reads SVGIG (reference sequence). The CDR3 has 15 residues. V was clipped by 2 bases and J by 2 bases, with 15 bases between them. CDR3 loop: CAWSSGTSGNTEAFF. The CDR3 DNA follows: TGTGCCTGGAGTTCCGGGACATCCGGCAACACTGAAGCTTTCTTT.

The chain employs TRBV5-1 and TRBJ1-3; tentative D call: TRBD1 (5 bases). Deletions cut 4 bases from V and 1 base from J, with 9 bases between. The CDR3 runs to 14 residues. Germline V gene data show CDR1 as SGHRS and CDR2 as YFSETQ. The CDR3 region is CASSPGGSGNTIYF. The CDR3 DNA reads TGCGCCAGCAGCCCGGGGGGATCTGGAAACACCATATATTTT.

The CDR3 region has the DNA TGTGCCAGCAGTTACATTCTAGGTTCAAGCTCCTACGAGCAGTACTTC. Translating gives CASSYILGSSSYEQYF. The rearrangement links TRBV6-5 to TRBJ2-7, with no clear D. This CDR3 is built from 16 residues. From germline, CDR1 is MNHEY and CDR2 SVGAGI. V gave up 2 bases and J gave up 0 bases, with 14 bases separating them.

CDR3 protein: CASSPYSNTEAFF. Here the CDR3 DNA reads TGTGCCAGCAGTCCCTACAGTAACACTGAAGCTTTCTTT. The chain has TRBV27 and TRBJ1-1; D unresolved. The V end lost 5 bases, the J end lost 2 bases, and 9 bases lay between the germline ends. From germline, CDR1 is MNHEY and CDR2 SMNVEV (reference sequence). This CDR3 region has 13 residues.

This chain joins TRBV6-1 and TRBJ1-5; 9 positions agree with TRBD1. CDR1 is MNHNS, CDR2 SASEGT, per germline. J lost 7 bases, V lost 3 bases, and 10 bases had no gene match. This CDR3 comprises 16 residues. CDR3 sequence: CASSDRTTGQGQPQHF. CDR3 sequence (DNA): TGTGCCAGCAGTGACCGTACGACAGGACAGGGGCAGCCCCAGCATTTT.

This sequence joins TRBV19 and TRBJ1-5, with 7 nucleotides matching TRBD1. The germline V gene encodes CDR1 LNHDA and CDR2 SQIVND (reference sequence). V trimming: 10 bases; J trimming: 2 bases; junction bases outside the gene matches: 5. The CDR3 length is 13 residues. The CDR3 nucleotides are TGTGCCACCAGGGGGGAGGGCAATCAGCCCCAGCATTTT. It translates to CATRGEGNQPQHF.

The chain couples TRBV2 to TRBJ1-1, with D possibly TRBD1 on 5 matching bases. The V end lost 6 bases, the J end lost 1 base, and 18 bases lay between the germline ends. The CDR3 runs 16 residues. Germline assignment: CDR1 SNHLY and CDR2 FYNNEI. The CDR3 sequence is CASRTGGVRPNTEAFF. The CDR3 region has the DNA TGTGCCAGCAGAACCGGGGGAGTAAGACCGAACACTGAAGCTTTCTTT.

The rearrangement uses TRBV5-8 and TRBJ2-7; 7 bases agree with TRBD1. V was clipped by 7 bases and J by 1 base; unmatched bases: 8. Germline V gives CDR1 SGHTS, CDR2 YDEGEE. The CDR3 consists of 14 residues. DNA for the CDR3: TGTGCCAGCGGACGACAGGGCCAATCCTACGAGCAGTACTTC. Protein product: CASGRQGQSYEQYF. Drawing the rest from reference TRBV5-8 and TRBJ2-7, the complete variable domain is EAGVTQSPTHLIKTRGQQATLRCSPISGHTSVYWYQQALGLGLQFLLWYDEGEERNRGNFPPRFSGRQFPNYSSELNVNALELEDSALYLCASGRQGQSYEQYFGPGTRLTVT.

The V and J genes are TRBV24-1 and TRBJ2-5, with unresolved D. This CDR3 region has 14 residues. The V end was cut by 6 bases, the J end by 1 base, with 11 bases between. Germline CDR1 and CDR2: KGHDR and SFDVKD. The CDR3 coding sequence is TGTGCCACCAGTACCCCAGGTGGCCAAGAGACCCAGTACTTC. Its protein is CATSTPGGQETQYF.